The clone carrying this T cell receptor beta chain has at least ten counts. As yet, its antigen is unknown. This CDR3 has 15 amino acids. The V end lost 0 bases, the J end lost 2 bases, and 9 bases lay between the germline ends. Germline CDR1 SGHRS, CDR2 YFSETQ. Samples had at least 7 million PBMCs isolated from them. The authors ran a second PCR of about 7 to 11 cycles using a sample-barcoded 5' primer and a J-beta primer mix. A single record per CDR3 protein comes from TCRdb applying MiXCR to the 5' RACE reads. The sample carries some 900,000 distinct CDR3 sequences, 29% recorded once. The data belong to a study of blood T cells in healthy people across ages. The study's findings and limits: Older age went with lower TCR beta diversity per million T cells, in a roughly linear way. Among long-lived donors, naive CD4+ cells were more numerous and diversity higher than in aged donors.

The source of this sequence is a woman at least 80 years old in good health. Sequenced sample: blood. This sequence joins TRBV5-1 and TRBJ2-1; D may be TRBD1 (6 bases). CDR3 nucleotide sequence: TGCGCCAGCAGCTTGGGGGGGCCTCCCTACAATGAGCAGTTCTTC. It is translated as CASSLGGPPYNEQFF.